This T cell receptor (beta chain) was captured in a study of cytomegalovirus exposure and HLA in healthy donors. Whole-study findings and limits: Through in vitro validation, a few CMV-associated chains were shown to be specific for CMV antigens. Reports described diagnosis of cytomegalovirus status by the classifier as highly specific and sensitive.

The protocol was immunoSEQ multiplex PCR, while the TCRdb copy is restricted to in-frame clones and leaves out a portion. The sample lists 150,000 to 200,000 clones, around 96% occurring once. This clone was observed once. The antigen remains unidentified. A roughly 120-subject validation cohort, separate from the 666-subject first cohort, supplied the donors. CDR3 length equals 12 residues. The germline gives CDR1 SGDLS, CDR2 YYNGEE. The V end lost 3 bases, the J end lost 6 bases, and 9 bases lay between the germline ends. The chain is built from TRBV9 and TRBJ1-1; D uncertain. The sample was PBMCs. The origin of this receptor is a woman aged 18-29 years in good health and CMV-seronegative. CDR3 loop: CASSGSSAEAFF. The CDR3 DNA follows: TGTGCCAGCAGCGGGAGTAGCGCTGAAGCTTTCTTT.